A single T cell receptor beta chain is shown here with its context. The source of the sample is a study of blood T cell repertoires in COVID-19. For the study at large: The United States, Italy and Spain supplied acute and convalescent COVID-19 samples. T cells, B-cell-depleted T cells, or PBMCs provided the cDNA or gDNA that served as material.

As handled by the study authors: Amplification with reference gene primers provided the estimates of nucleated cell counts. Using immunoSEQ multiplex PCR, the repertoire was profiled, and TCRdb retains in-frame clones only, with some absent. For V, J and clone size, that table is used; D and trimming come from the DNA. The data show 90,000 to 100,000 clones, about 86% seen once. J gave up 7 bases and V 7 bases, and 4 bases lay outside the gene matches. Germline-derived CDR1 and CDR2 are SNHLY and FYNNEI. The CDR3 is 12 amino acids. The source is a man aged 60 to 75 with acute or convalescent COVID-19. The sequencing sample was made of peripheral blood. The V gene is TRBV2, the J gene TRBJ1-2; 9 bases line up with TRBD1. Here the CDR3 DNA reads TGTGCCAGCAAGGGGACAGGGATTGGCTACACCTTC. Encoded protein: CASKGTGIGYTF.